Below, 21 T cell receptor beta chains from the same sample are listed, as sequenced in a study of blood T cells in healthy people across ages. For the second PCR, which ran for roughly 6 to 12 cycles, a sample-barcoded 5' primer and a J-beta primer mix were used. Using its own MiXCR run on the 5' RACE reads, TCRdb lists one record per CDR3 protein. The sample holds over 1,200,000 distinct CDR3 sequences, 55% to 75% seen once. Material: blood. Source of these receptors: a man aged 18 to 30 in good health.

The genes are TRBV12-3 or TRBV12-4 and TRBJ1-2, with 7 bases fitting TRBD1. The J segment lost 0 bases and the V segment lost 6 bases, leaving 4 bases of the junction unmatched. The CDR3 is made up of 14 amino acids. The CDR3 DNA is TGTGCCAGCAGGGGACAGTTAGCTAACTATGGCTACACCTTC. Its protein is CASRGQLANYGYTF.

This clonotype has just one count. The DNA of the CDR3 is TGTGCCAGCAGGGATAGCGGGAGGTTCGCAGAGACCCAGTACTTC. The encoded protein is CASRDSGRFAETQYF. V usage is TRBV6-5 and J usage is TRBJ2-5; 10 nucleotides align to TRBD2. CDR1 and CDR2 (germline): MNHEY, SVGAGI. CDR3 length equals 15 residues. V lost 6 bases, J lost 4 bases, and 8 bases stayed unmatched.

CDR3 region: CASSYQRQGHYGYTF. The CDR3 nucleotides are TGTGCCAGCAGTTACCAGAGACAGGGGCACTATGGCTACACCTTC. The chain uses TRBV6-5 and TRBJ1-2, with 8 nucleotides matching TRBD1. The CDR3 has 15 residues. Germline assignment: CDR1 MNHEY and CDR2 SVGAGI. Unmatched junction bases numbered 5, after V lost 2 bases and J lost 3 bases.

The rearrangement uses TRBV6-5 and TRBJ1-5; no firm D call. Trimming cost V 0 bases and J 7 bases, with 7 bases left between them. CDR1 MNHEY and CDR2 SVGAGI come from the germline V gene. The CDR3 has 13 amino acids. The CDR3 DNA is TGTGCCAGCAGTTACTCGAAAGGGCAGCCCCAGCATTTT. This sequence encodes CASSYSKGQPQHF.

The chain employs TRBV20-1 and TRBJ2-5; tentatively, D is TRBD1 (5 bases). The germline V gene encodes CDR1 DFQATT and CDR2 SNEGSKA (reference sequence). This CDR3 comprises 13 residues. Trimming cost V 3 bases and J 2 bases, with 10 bases left between them. CDR3 loop: CSASGAIQETQYF. The CDR3 nucleotides are TGCAGTGCTAGTGGGGCTATTCAAGAGACCCAGTACTTC.

The rearrangement uses TRBV25-1 and TRBJ2-3, with D uncertain. Germline CDR1 and CDR2: MGHDK and SYGVNS. The CDR3 covers 15 residues. Trimming cost V 5 bases and J 0 bases, with 12 bases left between them. This CDR3 reads CASSHNLISTDTQYF. CDR3 coding DNA: TGTGCCAGCAGTCATAACCTAATTAGCACAGATACGCAGTATTTT.

V and J are TRBV20-1 and TRBJ1-2; TRBD1 is a possible D gene (6 bases). CDR1 DFQATT and CDR2 SNEGSKA come from the germline V gene (reference sequence). The CDR3 is 13 amino acids. Trimming took off 4 bases at V and 7 bases at J, with 16 bases between the two ends. This CDR3 reads CSAITWGGRGYTF. CDR3 DNA sequence: TGCAGTGCTATCACCTGGGGGGGCCGTGGCTACACCTTC.

The chain links TRBV20-1 to TRBJ2-7, with 7 bases aligning to TRBD1. In germline, CDR1 is DFQATT, CDR2 SNEGSKA (reference sequence). J lost 4 bases, V lost 6 bases, and 12 bases had no gene match. This CDR3 comprises 14 residues. The CDR3: CSAIPGGVNYEQYF. DNA for the CDR3: TGCAGTGCAATACCAGGGGGTGTCAATTACGAGCAGTACTTC.

The chain couples TRBV20-1 to TRBJ2-1; 16 nucleotides agree with TRBD2. The germline gives CDR1 DFQATT, CDR2 SNEGSKA (reference sequence). This CDR3 spans 16 amino acids. V was clipped by 5 bases and J by 14 bases; unmatched bases: 15. CDR3 sequence reads: CSAPLVGLAGGSPEFF. In DNA form, the CDR3 reads TGCAGTGCTCCCCTGGTGGGACTAGCGGGGGGGAGCCCTGAGTTCTTC.

For the CDR3, the DNA is TGTGCCAGCAGCTCCGGGAGAGTTTCTAACTATGGCTACACCTTC. It codes for CASSSGRVSNYGYTF. The genes are TRBV5-6 and TRBJ1-2, with D hard to call. V was pared by 3 bases and J by 0 bases, with 12 bases between. The CDR3 is 15 amino acids. Per the germline V gene, CDR1 is SGHDT and CDR2 is YYEEEE.

The rearrangement links TRBV2 to TRBJ2-1; 8 bases agree with TRBD2. The germline V gene encodes CDR1 SNHLY and CDR2 FYNNEI. The V segment lost 7 bases and the J segment 0 bases; nucleotides outside the gene matches: 11. The CDR3 loop spans 17 amino acids. CDR3 coding DNA: TGTGCCAGCATCGGCCGGTCCGGGAGGGTCTCCTACAATGAGCAGTTCTTC. It specifies CASIGRSGRVSYNEQFF.

V gene TRBV9 combines with J gene TRBJ1-1; 8 bases line up with TRBD1. Germline V gene sequence: CDR1 SGDLS, CDR2 YYNGEE. J was trimmed by 6 bases and V by 3 bases; bases with no gene match: 10. The CDR3 has 15 amino acids. This CDR3 is CASSGGDRRGSEAFF. Here the CDR3 DNA reads TGTGCCAGCAGCGGAGGGGACAGGAGGGGGTCTGAAGCTTTCTTT. Variable domain in full (rest from reference TRBV9 and TRBJ1-1): DSGVTQTPKHLITATGQRVTLRCSPRSGDLSVYWYQQSLDQGLQFLIQYYNGEERAKGNILERFSAQQFPDLHSELNLSSLELGDSALYFCASSGGDRRGSEAFFGQGTRLTVV.

V usage is TRBV4-2 and J usage is TRBJ1-3, with 7 bases identical to TRBD1. V trimming: 0 bases; J trimming: 7 bases; junction bases outside the gene matches: 0. The CDR3 is made up of 13 amino acids. The V gene's germline CDR1 is LGHNA and CDR2 YNFKEQ. For the CDR3, the DNA is TGTGCCAGCAGCCAAGAACAGGGGAACACCATATATTTT. Encoded protein: CASSQEQGNTIYF.

The genes are TRBV9 and TRBJ1-1; D not resolved. This CDR3 has 15 amino acids. In germline, CDR1 is SGDLS, CDR2 YYNGEE. Deletions cut 3 bases from V and 2 bases from J, with 14 bases between. The CDR3 reads CASSGDTGGNTEAFF. CDR3 DNA sequence: TGTGCCAGCAGCGGTGACACGGGCGGCAACACTGAAGCTTTCTTT.

Notes on this clonotype: An end of the junction differs from the germline gene, which may be a read error. The J gene is TRBJ2-1, the V gene TRBV4-1, with D perhaps TRBD1 (5 bases). This CDR3 has 15 amino acids. CDR1 MGHRA and CDR2 YSYEKL come from the germline V gene. Here the CDR3 DNA reads TGCACCAGCAGCCAAGGGGCAGGAGTGATCAATGAGCAGTTCTTC. Translated, it gives CTSSQGAGVINEQFF.

J is TRBJ2-7 and V is TRBV5-1; TRBD1 matches 7 bases. The CDR3 covers 14 residues. Unmatched junction bases numbered 5, after V lost 2 bases and J lost 3 bases. Germline V gives CDR1 SGHRS, CDR2 YFSETQ. DNA of the CDR3: TGCGCCAGCAGCTTTCCGGGACAGTTCTACGAGCAGTACTTC. It specifies CASSFPGQFYEQYF.

The chain links TRBV5-1 to TRBJ2-3; D is unclear. This CDR3 has 15 amino acids. Germline CDR1 is SGHRS and CDR2 is YFSETQ. Trimming cost V 1 base and J 0 bases, with 9 bases left between them. DNA of the CDR3: TGCGCCAGCAGCTTGAAGGTCTCTAGCACAGATACGCAGTATTTT. Translated: CASSLKVSSTDTQYF.

This clonotype was counted between two and nine times. The chain employs TRBV6-6 and TRBJ1-1; the D gene is possibly TRBD1 (6 bases). V lost 5 bases to trimming and J lost 5 bases, with 21 bases between them. This CDR3 is built from 16 residues. Germline V gene sequence: CDR1 MNHNY, CDR2 SVGAGI (reference sequence). CDR3 region: CASSPVPGQGNTEAFF. For the CDR3, the DNA is TGTGCCAGCAGTCCGGTTCCCGGGCAGGGGAATACTGAAGCTTTCTTT.

This clonotype was counted a few times. The chain uses TRBV29-1 and TRBJ2-1, with D uncertain. The V gene lost 5 bases and the J gene lost 6 bases, with 8 bases spanning the gap. Germline values: CDR1 SQVTM, CDR2 ANQGSEA. The CDR3 is made up of 11 amino acids. The CDR3: CSVSLGNEQFF. The CDR3 DNA follows: TGCAGCGTTTCACTGGGCAATGAGCAGTTCTTC.

V and J are TRBV7-9 and TRBJ2-1; a possible D gene is TRBD2 (7 bases). Trimming took 2 bases from V and 9 from J, leaving 23 bases between them. The CDR3 is 17 amino acids. In germline, CDR1 is SEHNR, CDR2 FQNEAQ (reference sequence). Here the CDR3 DNA reads TGTGCCAGCAGCTTAAACACGGGGGGCCGAATCCATGTTGAGCAGTTCTTC. This translates into CASSLNTGGRIHVEQFF.

The chain uses TRBV6-2 or TRBV6-3 and TRBJ1-1; unclear D gene. The V gene lost 5 bases and the J gene lost 1 base, with 11 bases spanning the gap. This CDR3 is built from 14 residues. The V gene's germline CDR1 is MNHEY and CDR2 SVGEGT. The CDR3 sequence: CASSDGPGNTEAFF. CDR3 DNA sequence: TGTGCCAGCAGTGACGGCCCTGGGAACACTGAAGCTTTCTTT.